A single sample gave rise to the 3 T cell receptor beta chains below, sequenced in a study of cytomegalovirus exposure and HLA in healthy donors. Use of 60 Vbeta and 13 Jbeta primers characterized the PCR. Method: immunoSEQ multiplex PCR; TCRdb's copy keeps in-frame clones and lacks some. This sample has approximately 180,000 clones, with roughly four fifths found just once. Specimen: PBMCs. The receptors here all came from a male donor in good health and CMV-seronegative.

The chain couples TRBV30 to TRBJ2-3; D is uncertain. Trimming removed 4 bases at V and 6 bases at J, with 8 bases between. This CDR3 spans 11 amino acids. The germline V gene has CDR1 GTSNPN and CDR2 SVGIG (reference sequence). CDR3 bases: TGTGCCTGGACCCCCGGGGATACGCAGTATTTT. Amino acid sequence: CAWTPGDTQYF.

With respect to this clone: The sample contains more than one DNA sequence encoding this CDR3. CDR3 DNA sequence: TGTGCCTGGAGTGTGAGAGGGGGCCAGCCCCAGCATTTT. Its translation is CAWSVRGGQPQHF. The genes are TRBV30 and TRBJ1-5, with 7 bases lining up with TRBD1. The trim removed 0 bases at V and 7 bases at J, leaving 3 bases unmatched. The germline CDR1 and CDR2 sequences are GTSNPN and SVGIG (reference sequence). This CDR3 has 13 amino acids.

This clone has more than one count but fewer than ten. The rearrangement uses TRBV6-5 and TRBJ1-2, with 9 positions matching TRBD1. Germline V CDR1 and CDR2: MNHEY, SVGAGI. With 4 bases clipped from V and 6 bases from J, the junction kept 6 bases outside the gene matches. CDR3 length: 14 residues. CDR3 residues: CASSFGQGKDGYTF. In DNA form, the CDR3 reads TGTGCCAGCAGTTTTGGACAGGGGAAGGATGGCTACACCTTC.